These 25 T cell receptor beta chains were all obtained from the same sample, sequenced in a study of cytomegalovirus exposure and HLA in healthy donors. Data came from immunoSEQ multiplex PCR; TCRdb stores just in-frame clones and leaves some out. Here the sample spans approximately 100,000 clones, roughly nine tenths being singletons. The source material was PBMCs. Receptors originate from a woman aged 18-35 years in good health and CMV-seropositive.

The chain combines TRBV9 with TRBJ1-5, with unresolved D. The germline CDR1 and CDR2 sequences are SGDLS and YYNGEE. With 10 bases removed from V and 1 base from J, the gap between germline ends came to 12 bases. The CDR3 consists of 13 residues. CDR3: CARRRESNQPQHF. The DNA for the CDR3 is TGTGCCCGGAGGCGGGAGAGCAATCAGCCCCAGCATTTT.

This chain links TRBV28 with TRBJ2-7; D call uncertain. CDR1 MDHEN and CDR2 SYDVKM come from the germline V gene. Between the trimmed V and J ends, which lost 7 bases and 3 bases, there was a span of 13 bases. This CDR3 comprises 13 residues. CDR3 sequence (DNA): TGTGCCAGCATGGCCTTAAACTACTACGAGCAGTACTTC. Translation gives CASMALNYYEQYF.

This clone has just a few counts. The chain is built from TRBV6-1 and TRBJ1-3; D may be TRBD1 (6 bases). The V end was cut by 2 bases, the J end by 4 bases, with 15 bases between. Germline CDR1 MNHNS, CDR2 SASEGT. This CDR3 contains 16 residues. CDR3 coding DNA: TGTGCCAGCAGTGAATGGGGGCAGGGGTTGGGAAACACCATATATTTT. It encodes CASSEWGQGLGNTIYF.

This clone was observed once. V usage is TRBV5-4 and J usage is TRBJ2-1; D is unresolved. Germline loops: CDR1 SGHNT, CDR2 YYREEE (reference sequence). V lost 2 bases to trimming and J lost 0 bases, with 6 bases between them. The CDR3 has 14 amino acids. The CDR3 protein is CASSLEVSYNEQFF. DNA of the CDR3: TGTGCCAGCAGCTTAGAGGTCTCCTACAATGAGCAGTTCTTC. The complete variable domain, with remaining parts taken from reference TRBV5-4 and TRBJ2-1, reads ETGVTQSPTHLIKTRGQQVTLRCSSQSGHNTVSWYQQALGQGPQFIFQYYREEENGRGNFPPRFSGLQFPNYSSELNVNALELDDSALYLCASSLEVSYNEQFFGPGTRLTVL.

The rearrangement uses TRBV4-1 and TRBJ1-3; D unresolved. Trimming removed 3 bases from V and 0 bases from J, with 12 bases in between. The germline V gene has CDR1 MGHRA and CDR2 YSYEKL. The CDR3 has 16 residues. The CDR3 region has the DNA TGCGCCAGCAGCCAGCAAGGCGGAAGCTCTGGAAACACCATATATTTT. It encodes CASSQQGGSSGNTIYF.

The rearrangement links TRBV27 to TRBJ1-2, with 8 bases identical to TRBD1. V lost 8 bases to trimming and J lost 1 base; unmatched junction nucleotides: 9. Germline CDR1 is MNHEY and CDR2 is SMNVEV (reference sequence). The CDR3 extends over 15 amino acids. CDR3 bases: TGTGCCAGCCGTATGACAGGGGCTCATAACTATGGCTACACCTTC. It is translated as CASRMTGAHNYGYTF.

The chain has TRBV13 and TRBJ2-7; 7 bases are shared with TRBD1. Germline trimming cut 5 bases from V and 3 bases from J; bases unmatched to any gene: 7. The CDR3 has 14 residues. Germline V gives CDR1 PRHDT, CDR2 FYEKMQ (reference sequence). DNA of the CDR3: TGTGCCAGCAGCCCGACAGGGAACTTCTACGAGCAGTACTTC. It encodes CASSPTGNFYEQYF. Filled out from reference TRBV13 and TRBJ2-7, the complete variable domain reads AAGVIQSPRHLIKEKRETATLKCYPIPRHDTVYWYQQGPGQDPQFLISFYEKMQSDKGSIPDRFSAQQFSDYHSELNMSSLELGDSALYFCASSPTGNFYEQYFGPGTRLTVT.

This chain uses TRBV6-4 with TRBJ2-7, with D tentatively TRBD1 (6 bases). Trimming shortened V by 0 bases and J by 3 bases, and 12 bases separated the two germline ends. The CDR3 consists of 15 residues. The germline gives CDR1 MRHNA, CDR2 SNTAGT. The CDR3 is CASSDSFTGIYEQYV. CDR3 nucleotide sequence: TGTGCCAGCAGTGACTCCTTTACAGGGATCTACGAGCAGTACGTC.

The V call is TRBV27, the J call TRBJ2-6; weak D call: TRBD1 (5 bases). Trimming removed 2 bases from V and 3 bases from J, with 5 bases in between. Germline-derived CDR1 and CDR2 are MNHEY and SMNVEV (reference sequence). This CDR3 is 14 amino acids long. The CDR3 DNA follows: TGTGCCAGCAGTTTACAGGGTGGGGCCAACGTCCTGACTTTC. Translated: CASSLQGGANVLTF.

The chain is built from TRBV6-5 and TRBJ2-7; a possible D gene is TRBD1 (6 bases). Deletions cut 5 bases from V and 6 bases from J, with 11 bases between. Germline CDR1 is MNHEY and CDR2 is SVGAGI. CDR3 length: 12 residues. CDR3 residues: CASSPDSREQYF. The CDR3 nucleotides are TGTGCCAGCAGTCCGGACAGCCGCGAGCAGTACTTC.

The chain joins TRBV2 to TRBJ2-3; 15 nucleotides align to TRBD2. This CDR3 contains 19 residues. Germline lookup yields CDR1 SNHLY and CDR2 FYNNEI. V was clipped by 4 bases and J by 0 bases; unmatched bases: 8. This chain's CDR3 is CASSGTSGGAEGSTDTQYF. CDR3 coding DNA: TGTGCCAGCAGTGGGACTAGCGGGGGGGCGGAAGGAAGCACAGATACGCAGTATTTT.

The CDR3 DNA reads as TGTGCCAGCAGCCCCACAGTCTTGAACACTGAAGCTTTCTTT. This sequence encodes CASSPTVLNTEAFF. The rearrangement links TRBV5-6 to TRBJ1-1; D remains unclear. There are 14 residues in the CDR3. V shed 4 bases and J shed 0 bases, with 10 bases lying between them. In germline, CDR1 is SGHDT, CDR2 YYEEEE.

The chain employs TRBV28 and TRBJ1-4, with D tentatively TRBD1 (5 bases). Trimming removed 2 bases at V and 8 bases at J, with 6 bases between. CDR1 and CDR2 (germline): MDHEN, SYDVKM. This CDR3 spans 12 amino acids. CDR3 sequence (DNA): TGTGCCAGCAGTTTAGGGGCGGAAAAACTGTTTTTT. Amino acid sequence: CASSLGAEKLFF.

The CDR3 DNA is TGTGCCAGCAGCTTAAGAGGGGGGGTCCTCGAGACCCAGTACTTC. This encodes CASSLRGGVLETQYF. The rearrangement links TRBV13 to TRBJ2-5; perhaps TRBD2 as D (7 bases). The CDR3 length is 15 residues. Germline lookup yields CDR1 PRHDT and CDR2 FYEKMQ (reference sequence). Trimming left V 2 bases short and J 5 bases short, with 15 bases between.

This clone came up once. The CDR3 loop reads CASSFAGTEETQYF. The CDR3, as DNA: TGTGCCAGCAGTTTTGCCGGGACAGAAGAGACCCAGTACTTC. J is TRBJ2-5 and V is TRBV5-5, with TRBD1 identical over 7 bases. The CDR3 runs 14 residues. The V gene's germline CDR1 is SGHKS and CDR2 YYEKEE (reference sequence). Trimming removed 5 bases from V and 3 bases from J; junction bases left unmatched: 7.

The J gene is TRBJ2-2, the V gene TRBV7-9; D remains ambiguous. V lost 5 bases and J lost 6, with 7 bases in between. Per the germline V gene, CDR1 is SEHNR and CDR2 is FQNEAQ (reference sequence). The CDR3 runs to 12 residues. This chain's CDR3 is CASSDGSGELFF. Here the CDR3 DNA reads TGTGCCAGCAGCGACGGGTCCGGGGAGCTGTTTTTT. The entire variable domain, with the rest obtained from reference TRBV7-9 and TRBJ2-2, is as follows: DTGVSQNPRHKITKRGQNVTFRCDPISEHNRLYWYRQTLGQGPEFLTYFQNEAQLEKSRLLSDRFSAERPKGSFSTLEIQRTEQGDSAMYLCASSDGSGELFFGEGSRLTVL.

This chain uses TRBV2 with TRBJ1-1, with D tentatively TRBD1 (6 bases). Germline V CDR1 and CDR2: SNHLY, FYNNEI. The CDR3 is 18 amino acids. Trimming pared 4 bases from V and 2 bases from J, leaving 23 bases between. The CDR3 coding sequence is TGTGCCAGCAGTGCTCGGGGGGCAGGAAGATTTGTTAACACTGAAGCTTTCTTT. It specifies CASSARGAGRFVNTEAFF.

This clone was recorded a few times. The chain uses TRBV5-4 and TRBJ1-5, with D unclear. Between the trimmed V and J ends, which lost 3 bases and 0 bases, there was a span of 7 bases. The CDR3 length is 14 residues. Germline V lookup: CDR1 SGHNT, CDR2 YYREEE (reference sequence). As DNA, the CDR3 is TGTGCCAGCAGCTCTGTCGGTAGCAATCAGCCCCAGCATTTT. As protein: CASSSVGSNQPQHF.

This chain's CDR3 is CASNPADRISYEQYF. Written as DNA, the CDR3 is TGTGCCAGCAACCCGGCCGACAGGATCTCCTACGAGCAGTACTTC. This rearrangement joins TRBV28 to TRBJ2-7; D might be TRBD1 (6 bases). V was clipped by 7 bases and J by 0 bases, with 16 bases between them. Germline lookup yields CDR1 MDHEN and CDR2 SYDVKM. CDR3 size: 15 residues.

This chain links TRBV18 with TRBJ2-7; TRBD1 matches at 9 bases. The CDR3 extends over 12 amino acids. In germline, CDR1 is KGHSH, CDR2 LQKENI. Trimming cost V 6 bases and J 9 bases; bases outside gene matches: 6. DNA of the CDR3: TGTGCCAGCTCCACCAAGACAGGGGGGCAGTACTTC. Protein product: CASSTKTGGQYF. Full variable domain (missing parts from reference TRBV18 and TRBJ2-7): NAGVMQNPRHLVRRRGQEARLRCSPMKGHSHVYWYRQLPEEGLKFMVYLQKENIIDESGMPKERFSAEFPKEGPSILRIQQVVRGDSAAYFCASSTKTGGQYFGPGTRLTVT.

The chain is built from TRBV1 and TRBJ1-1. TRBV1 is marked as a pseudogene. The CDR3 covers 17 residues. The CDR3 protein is CTSSGEGGRGLDTEAFF. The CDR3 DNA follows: TGCACCAGCAGCGGGGAGGGGGGACGAGGTTTGGACACTGAAGCTTTCTTT.

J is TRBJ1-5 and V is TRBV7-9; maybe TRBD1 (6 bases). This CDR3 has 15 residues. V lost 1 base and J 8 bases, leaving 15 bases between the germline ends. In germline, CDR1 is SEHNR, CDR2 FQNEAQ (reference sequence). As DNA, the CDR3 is TGTGCCAGCAGCTTAGGGGGCTCATCAGGGGAGCCCCAGCATTTT. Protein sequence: CASSLGGSSGEPQHF.

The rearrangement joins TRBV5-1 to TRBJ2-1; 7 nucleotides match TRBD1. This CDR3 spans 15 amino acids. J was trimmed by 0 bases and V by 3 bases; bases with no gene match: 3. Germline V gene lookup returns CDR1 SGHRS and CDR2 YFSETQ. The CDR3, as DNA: TGCGCCAGCAGCTGGGACAGAAGCTCCTACAATGAGCAGTTCTTC. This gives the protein CASSWDRSSYNEQFF.

CDR3 loop: CASSFRTGSETQYF. The CDR3 DNA follows: TGTGCCAGCAGTTTTCGGACAGGATCGGAGACCCAGTACTTC. The chain links TRBV27 to TRBJ2-5; 7 bases align to TRBD1. From germline, CDR1 is MNHEY and CDR2 SMNVEV (reference sequence). V gave up 3 bases and J gave up 5 bases; unmatched junction bases: 6. The CDR3 runs to 14 residues.

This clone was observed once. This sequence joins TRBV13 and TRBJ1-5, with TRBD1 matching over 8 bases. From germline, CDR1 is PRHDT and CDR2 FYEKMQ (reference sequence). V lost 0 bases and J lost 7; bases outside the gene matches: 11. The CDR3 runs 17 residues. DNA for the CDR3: TGTGCCAGCAGCTTAGGCCCCGCAGGGGGCCGAGGGCAGCCCCAGCATTTT. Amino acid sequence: CASSLGPAGGRGQPQHF. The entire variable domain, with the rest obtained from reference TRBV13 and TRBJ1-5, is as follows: AAGVIQSPRHLIKEKRETATLKCYPIPRHDTVYWYQQGPGQDPQFLISFYEKMQSDKGSIPDRFSAQQFSDYHSELNMSSLELGDSALYFCASSLGPAGGRGQPQHFGDGTRLSIL.